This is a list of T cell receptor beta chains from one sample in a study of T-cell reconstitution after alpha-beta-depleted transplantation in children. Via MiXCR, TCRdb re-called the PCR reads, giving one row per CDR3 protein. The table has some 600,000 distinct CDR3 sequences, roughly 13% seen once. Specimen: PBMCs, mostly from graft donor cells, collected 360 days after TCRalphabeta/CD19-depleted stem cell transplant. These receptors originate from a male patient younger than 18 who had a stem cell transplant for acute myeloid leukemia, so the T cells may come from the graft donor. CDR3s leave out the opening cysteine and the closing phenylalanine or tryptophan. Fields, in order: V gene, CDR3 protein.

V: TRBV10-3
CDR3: AISPGQPYEQY

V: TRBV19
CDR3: ASSILTGVKPGELF

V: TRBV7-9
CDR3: ASSLPLAGGPDTQY

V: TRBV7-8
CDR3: ASRRQGWLYGYT

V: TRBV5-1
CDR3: ASSPETGLHQPQH

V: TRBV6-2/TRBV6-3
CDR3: ASLDTMNTEAF

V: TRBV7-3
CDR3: ASSSDGAGGQY

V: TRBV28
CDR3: ASSLYPHLAGMIYEQY

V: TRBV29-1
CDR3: SVKGRMHTEAF

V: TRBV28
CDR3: ASSLHRETGELF

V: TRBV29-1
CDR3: SVGKPGIWEDTQY

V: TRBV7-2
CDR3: ASSFHVRELMTSGIKVYEQY

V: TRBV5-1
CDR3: ASSLLSGRVTLMAKNIQY

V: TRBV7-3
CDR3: ASSFVGGYVRDTQY

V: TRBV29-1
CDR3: SVEGGTGIDYT

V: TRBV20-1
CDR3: SAARDSRHNSPLH

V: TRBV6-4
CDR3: ASSETSGTEQF

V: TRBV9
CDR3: ASSTGGTPAYEQY

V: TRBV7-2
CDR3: ASSLRRDQPQH

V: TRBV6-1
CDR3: ASSTYMTASPEAF

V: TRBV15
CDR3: ATSRDWGANVLT

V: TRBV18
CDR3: ASSPGGGTDEQF

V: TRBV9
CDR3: ASSAAGDRVSEQY

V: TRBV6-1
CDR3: ASRRQGFAKNIQY

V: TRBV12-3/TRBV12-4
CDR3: ASSLARYGTDTQY

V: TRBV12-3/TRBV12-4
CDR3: ASSLSLGGRETQY

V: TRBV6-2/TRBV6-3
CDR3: ATTTGGHNEQF

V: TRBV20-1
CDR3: SALGGRGEETQY

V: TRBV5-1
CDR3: ASSSTQGYTEAF

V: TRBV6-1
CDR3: ASSQGSYTGELF

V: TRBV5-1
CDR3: ASSLMVGSYNEQF

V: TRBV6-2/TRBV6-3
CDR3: ASSYSILAGGPDEQF

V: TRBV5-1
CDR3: ASSLRTGSSSPLH

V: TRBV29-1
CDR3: SVGTWNEQY

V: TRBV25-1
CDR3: ASRPRVGETDTQY

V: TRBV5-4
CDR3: ASSLASGRSGHEQY

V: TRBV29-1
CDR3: SVVLAGDPFAQY

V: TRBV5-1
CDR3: ASSLASGRGNEQF

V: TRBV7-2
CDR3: ASSSIPGLADSGEQF

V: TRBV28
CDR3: ASSLIQGTAYEQY

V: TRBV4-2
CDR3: ASSQAPQGLAGGRETQY

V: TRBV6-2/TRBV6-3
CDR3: ASSYPAGDNEQF

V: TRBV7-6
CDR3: ASSLMTGREQY

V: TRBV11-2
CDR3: ASGLEGGSRAGQETQY

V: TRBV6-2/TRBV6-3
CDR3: ALGDGYT

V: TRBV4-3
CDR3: ASSQGRRANEQF

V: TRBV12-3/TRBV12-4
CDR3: ASSGTQGQKTLF

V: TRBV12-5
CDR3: ASGREGDTQY